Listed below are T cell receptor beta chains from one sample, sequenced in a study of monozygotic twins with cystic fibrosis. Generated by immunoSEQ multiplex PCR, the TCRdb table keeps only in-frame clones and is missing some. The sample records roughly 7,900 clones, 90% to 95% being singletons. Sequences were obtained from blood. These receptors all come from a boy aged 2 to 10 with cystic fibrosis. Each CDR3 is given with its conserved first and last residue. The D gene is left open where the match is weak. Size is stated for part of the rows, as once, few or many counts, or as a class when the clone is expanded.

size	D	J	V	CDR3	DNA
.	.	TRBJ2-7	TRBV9	CASSVERQTSYEQYF	TGTGCCAGCAGCGTAGAAAGACAGACCTCCTACGAGCAGTACTTC
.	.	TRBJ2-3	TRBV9	CASSVEGTTDTQYF	TGTGCCAGCAGCGTAGAAGGGACCACAGATACGCAGTATTTT
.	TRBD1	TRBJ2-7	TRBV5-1	CASSLGTDITYEQYF	TGCGCCAGCAGCTTAGGGACAGATATTACCTACGAGCAGTACTTC
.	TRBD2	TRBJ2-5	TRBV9	CASSTGLAGGMETQYF	TGTGCCAGCAGCACGGGACTAGCGGGGGGGATGGAGACCCAGTACTTC
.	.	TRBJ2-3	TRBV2	CASKARESTDTQYF	TGTGCCAGCAAGGCCAGGGAAAGCACAGATACGCAGTATTTT
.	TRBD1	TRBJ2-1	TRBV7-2	CASSFGTDPEDEQFF	TGTGCCAGCAGCTTTGGGACAGACCCGGAGGATGAGCAGTTCTTC
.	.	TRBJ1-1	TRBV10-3	CAISVSLDRATEAFF	.
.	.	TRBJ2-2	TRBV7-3	CASSRNRGELFF	TGTGCCAGCAGCCGAAATCGCGGGGAGCTGTTTTTT
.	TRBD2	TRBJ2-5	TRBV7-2	CASSPAGGRLETQYF	TGTGCCAGCAGCCCAGCGGGGGGTAGGTTGGAGACCCAGTACTTC
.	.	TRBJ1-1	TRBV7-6	CASSLQGHTEAFF	TGTGCCAGCAGCTTACAGGGGCACACTGAAGCTTTCTTT
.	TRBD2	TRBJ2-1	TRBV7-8	CASSVPSGTSGGIYNEQFF	TGTGCCAGCAGCGTCCCCTCCGGGACTAGCGGGGGCATTTACAATGAGCAGTTCTTC
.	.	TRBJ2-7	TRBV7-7	CASSTGPNYEQYF	TGTGCCAGCAGCACGGGCCCGAACTACGAGCAGTACTTC
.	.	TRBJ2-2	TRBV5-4	CASSLVGSHTGELFF	TGTGCCAGCAGCTTGGTTGGGTCGCACACCGGGGAGCTGTTTTTT
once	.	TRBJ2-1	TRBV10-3	CAIIFSAVYNEQFF	TGTGCCATCATATTTTCCGCGGTGTACAATGAGCAGTTCTTC
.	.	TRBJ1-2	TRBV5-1	CASSPGTVYGYTF	TGCGCCAGCAGCCCTGGAACAGTCTATGGCTACACCTTC
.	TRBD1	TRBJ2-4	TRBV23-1	CASSQSPGGKNIQYF	TGCGCCAGCAGTCAATCTCCAGGGGGCAAAAACATTCAGTACTTC
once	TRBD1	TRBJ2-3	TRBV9	CASSRDRVKSTDTQYF	TGTGCCAGCAGCAGGGACAGGGTGAAAAGCACAGATACGCAGTATTTT
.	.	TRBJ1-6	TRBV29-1	CSVGEGLNSPLHF	TGCAGCGTTGGGGAGGGGCTGAATTCACCCCTCCACTTT
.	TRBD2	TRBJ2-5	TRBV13	CASSRKGLAEETQYF	TGTGCCAGCAGCCGGAAGGGACTAGCGGAAGAGACCCAGTACTTC
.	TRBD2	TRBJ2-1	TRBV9	CASSPGTTSYNEQFF	TGTGCCAGCAGCCCCGGGACTACCTCCTACAATGAGCAGTTCTTC
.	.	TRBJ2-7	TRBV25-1	CASSEAAGPYEQYF	TGTGCCAGCAGTGAAGCGGCAGGGCCCTACGAGCAGTACTTC
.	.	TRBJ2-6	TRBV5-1	CASSWQGSGANVLTF	TGCGCCAGCAGCTGGCAGGGCTCTGGGGCCAACGTCCTGACTTTC